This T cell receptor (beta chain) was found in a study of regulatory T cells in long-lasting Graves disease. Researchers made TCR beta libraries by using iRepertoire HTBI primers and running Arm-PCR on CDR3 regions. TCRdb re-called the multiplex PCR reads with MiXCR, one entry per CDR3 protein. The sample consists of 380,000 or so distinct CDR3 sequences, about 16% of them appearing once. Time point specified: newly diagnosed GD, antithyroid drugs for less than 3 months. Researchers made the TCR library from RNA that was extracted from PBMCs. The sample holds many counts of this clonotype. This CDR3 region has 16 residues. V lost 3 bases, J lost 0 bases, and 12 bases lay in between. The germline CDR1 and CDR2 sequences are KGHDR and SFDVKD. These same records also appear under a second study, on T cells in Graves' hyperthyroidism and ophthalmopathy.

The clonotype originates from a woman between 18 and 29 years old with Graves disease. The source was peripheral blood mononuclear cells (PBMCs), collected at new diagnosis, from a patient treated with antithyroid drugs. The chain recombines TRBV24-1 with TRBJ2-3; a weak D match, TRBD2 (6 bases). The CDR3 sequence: CATSDPGGDSTDTQYF. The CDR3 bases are TGTGCCACCAGTGATCCTGGAGGGGATAGCACAGATACGCAGTATTTT.